Each of the 5 T cell receptor beta chains below was sequenced from the same sample in a study of glioma-infiltrating T cells. TCR alpha and beta CDR3 regions were amplified from RNA using iRepertoire nested multiplex PCR. Each CDR3 protein gets one entry after TCRdb re-called the multiplex PCR reads with MiXCR. Of roughly 350,000 distinct CDR3 sequences listed, more than 35% were seen once; the top ten hold approximately 12%. Input material: glioma tissue, nonneoplastic brain tissue, or PBMCs (not recorded which). These receptors were taken from a human donor with low-grade glioma or glioblastoma, undergoing nonglioma brain surgery, or in good health (not recorded which).

The chain has TRBV3-1 and TRBJ1-1; D is undetermined. Trimming took 0 bases from V and 0 from J, leaving 11 bases between them. CDR3 length: 16 residues. Germline CDR1 and CDR2: LGHDT and YNNKEL (reference sequence). The CDR3 sequence: CASSQEAVLMNTEAFF. The CDR3 DNA is TGTGCCAGCAGCCAAGAGGCAGTTCTTATGAACACTGAAGCTTTCTTT.

This clonotype was observed at least ten times. The chain employs TRBV6-2 or TRBV6-3 and TRBJ1-1, with TRBD1 as a possible D gene (5 bases). The ends were cut back, 0 bases at V and 7 bases at J, with 15 bases in the middle. Germline V gene lookup returns CDR1 MNHEY and CDR2 SVGEGT. The CDR3 covers 15 residues. The CDR3 region is CASSYSKLGRYEAFF. DNA for the CDR3: TGTGCCAGCAGTTACTCGAAACTGGGGCGGTATGAAGCTTTCTTT.

The rearrangement joins TRBV12-5 to TRBJ2-1, with 14 nucleotides matching TRBD2. With 5 bases clipped from V and 3 bases from J, the junction kept 6 bases outside the gene matches. This CDR3 has 17 residues. Germline CDR1 reads LGHNT; CDR2 reads FRNRAP. The CDR3 spells CASGKTGLAGVYNEQFF. CDR3 DNA sequence: TGTGCTAGTGGTAAAACGGGACTAGCGGGAGTCTACAATGAGCAGTTCTTC.

The CDR3 DNA sequence: TGTGCCAGCAGCTGGAAGGGACTAGCGGGAGACAATGAGCAGTTCTTC. Amino acid sequence: CASSWKGLAGDNEQFF. This chain connects TRBV7-9 to TRBJ2-1; 14 bases agree with TRBD2. With V trimmed by 4 bases and J by 5 bases, 4 bases remained unmatched. This CDR3 is built from 16 residues. CDR1 and CDR2 (germline): SEHNR, FQNEAQ (reference sequence).

The J gene is TRBJ2-1, the V gene TRBV3-1; D ambiguous. Trimming left V 2 bases short and J 8 bases short, with 13 bases between. The germline CDR1 and CDR2 sequences are LGHDT and YNNKEL (reference sequence). This CDR3 has 14 amino acids. The CDR3, as DNA: TGTGCCAGCAGCCAACCGACTCGACACGATGAGCAGTTCTTC. Its protein product is CASSQPTRHDEQFF.